The 2 T cell receptor beta chains below were found in one sample sequenced in a study of cytomegalovirus exposure and HLA in healthy donors. PCR used 60 Vbeta primers and 13 Jbeta primers. Only in-frame clones appear in the TCRdb table, and some are missing; sequencing was by immunoSEQ multiplex PCR. The top ten clones hold about 0.9% of a sample with over 150,000 clones, about 83% of them seen once. Sequenced: PBMCs. These receptors were collected from a woman aged 30 to 39 in good health and CMV-seronegative.

This chain uses TRBV28 with TRBJ2-3, with 8 bases identical to TRBD2. Germline-derived CDR1 and CDR2 are MDHEN and SYDVKM. The CDR3 runs 15 residues. Losses at the gene ends were 6 bases for V and 5 bases for J; bases not matched to a gene: 10. This CDR3 is CASSPPGRVVDTQYF. The CDR3 DNA is TGTGCCAGCAGCCCGCCCGGGAGGGTAGTAGATACGCAGTATTTT.

The chain is built from TRBV18 and TRBJ1-4; 9 bases align to TRBD1. Germline V lookup: CDR1 KGHSH, CDR2 LQKENI. The V gene end was trimmed by 4 bases and the J gene end by 7 bases; junction bases not matched to a gene: 16. This CDR3 spans 18 amino acids. CDR3 nucleotide sequence: TGTGCCAGCTCACAAGCCGGGACAGGGTTGTTCGCCTTTGAAAAACTGTTTTTT. Translated, it gives CASSQAGTGLFAFEKLFF.